This is a list of T cell receptor beta chains from one sample in a study of neoadjuvant anti-PD-1 for oral cavity cancer. The protocol was immunoSEQ multiplex PCR, while the TCRdb copy is restricted to in-frame clones and leaves out a portion. The sample includes around 17,000 clones, approximately 70% of them seen just once. Sequencing used PBMCs, obtained before nivolumab (anti-PD-1) treatment. Source of these receptors: a person aged 35-79 years with oral cavity squamous cell carcinoma. CDR3s include the opening cysteine and the closing phenylalanine or tryptophan. The D gene is left open where the match is weak. A row's size may be missing; if present it is once, few, many or a size class.

cdr3_aa	cdr3_nt	d_call	j_call	clone_size	v_call
CASNTLRPGKGYEQYF	TGTGCCAGCAATACCCTTCGACCAGGGAAGGGCTACGAGCAGTACTTC	NA	TRBJ2-7	NA	TRBV2
CASSKGPPRDTKKRFYEQYF	TGTGCCAGCAGCAAAGGCCCCCCTAGGGATACCAAGAAGAGGTTTTACGAGCAGTACTTC	NA	TRBJ2-7	few	TRBV21-1
CASSEWVRWSGNTIYF	TGTGCCAGCAGTGAATGGGTTCGGTGGTCTGGAAACACCATATATTTT	NA	TRBJ1-3	NA	TRBV2
CAWSVGRDYNEQFF	TGTGCCTGGAGTGTAGGCAGGGACTACAATGAGCAGTTCTTC	NA	TRBJ2-1	NA	TRBV30
CASRPDSSSGNTIYF	TGTGCCAGCAGACCCGACAGCAGCTCTGGAAACACCATATATTTT	NA	TRBJ1-3	NA	TRBV6-5
CAWSVPNQPQHF	TGTGCCTGGAGTGTTCCCAATCAGCCCCAGCATTTT	NA	TRBJ1-5	NA	TRBV30
CASSYSRGVYGYTF	TGTGCCAGCAGTTACTCGAGGGGGGTCTATGGCTACACCTTC	NA	TRBJ1-2	NA	TRBV6-5
CASSRGYSSARQQETQYF	TGTGCCAGCAGCAGAGGCTATTCTAGCGCCAGACAGCAAGAGACCCAGTACTTC	NA	TRBJ2-5	NA	TRBV7-2
CATSSPKDGSSYEQYF	TGTGCCACCAGCAGTCCCAAAGACGGCAGCTCCTACGAGCAGTACTTC	NA	TRBJ2-7	NA	TRBV15
CAWSRGPRVGLFF	TGTGCCTGGAGTAGGGGCCCCCGCGTGGGGCTGTTTTTT	NA	TRBJ1-4	NA	TRBV30
CASSPLSTDTQYF	TGCGCCAGCAGCCCCCTATCCACAGATACGCAGTATTTT	NA	TRBJ2-3	few	TRBV5-1
CASSLIDDSQFF	TGTGCCAGCAGCTTAATCGACGACTCCCAGTTCTTC	NA	TRBJ2-1	NA	TRBV7-2
CASSNSYEQYF	TGCGCCAGCAGCAACTCCTACGAGCAGTACTTC	NA	TRBJ2-7	NA	TRBV5-1
CASKGSRYEQYF	TGTGCCAGCAAGGGCAGCCGCTACGAGCAGTACTTC	NA	TRBJ2-7	once	TRBV6-1
CASSIELGRLSNQPQHF	TGTGCCAGTAGTATAGAGCTGGGCAGATTAAGCAATCAGCCCCAGCATTTT	NA	TRBJ1-5	NA	TRBV19
CASSLSTGGFSGYTF	TGCGCCAGCAGCTTGTCAACAGGGGGTTTTAGTGGCTACACCTTC	TRBD1	TRBJ1-2	NA	TRBV5-1
CASSLLLSAGGYTF	TGTGCCAGCAGTCTACTACTTTCAGCAGGGGGCTACACCTTC	NA	TRBJ1-2	NA	TRBV28
CASRGVNTEAFF	TGTGCCAGCAGGGGGGTGAACACTGAAGCTTTCTTT	NA	TRBJ1-1	NA	TRBV6-5
CASSGGTGWGYTF	TGTGCCAGCAGCGGCGGGACAGGCTGGGGCTACACCTTC	TRBD1	TRBJ1-2	NA	TRBV6-5
CASSLTYLSYEQYF	TGCGCCAGCAGCTTAACGTACCTCTCCTACGAGCAGTACTTC	NA	TRBJ2-7	once	TRBV5-1
CASSGQGASGYTF	TGTGCCAGCAGCGGACAGGGGGCGAGTGGCTACACCTTC	TRBD1	TRBJ1-2	NA	TRBV6-5
CSASGTGVYEQYF	TGCAGCGCCTCCGGGACAGGGGTCTACGAGCAGTACTTC	TRBD1	TRBJ2-7	NA	TRBV29-1
CASSESMETQYF	TGCGCCAGCAGTGAGTCCATGGAGACCCAGTACTTC	NA	TRBJ2-5	NA	TRBV10-1
CAISDLGDIQYF	TGTGCCATCAGCGACCTAGGAGACATTCAGTACTTC	NA	TRBJ2-4	NA	TRBV10-3
CASSYGGQGFTGELFF	TGCGCCAGCAGCTATGGGGGACAGGGGTTCACCGGGGAGCTGTTTTTT	TRBD1	TRBJ2-2	few	TRBV4-1
CASRGTSGNEQYF	TGTGCCAGCAGGGGGACTAGCGGGAATGAGCAGTACTTC	TRBD2	TRBJ2-7	NA	TRBV2
CASSDSSGRGYTF	TGTGCCAGCAGTGACTCGAGCGGGCGAGGCTACACCTTC	NA	TRBJ1-2	NA	TRBV6-4
CASSEIKLETQYF	TGCGCCAGCAGCGAGATAAAATTGGAGACCCAGTACTTC	NA	TRBJ2-5	once	TRBV5-1
CAISESLGTDTQYF	TGTGCCATCAGTGAGTCTCTGGGCACAGATACGCAGTATTTT	NA	TRBJ2-3	NA	TRBV10-3
CASSLQLEETQYF	TGTGCCAGCAGCTTACAACTGGAAGAGACCCAGTACTTC	NA	TRBJ2-5	NA	TRBV11-2